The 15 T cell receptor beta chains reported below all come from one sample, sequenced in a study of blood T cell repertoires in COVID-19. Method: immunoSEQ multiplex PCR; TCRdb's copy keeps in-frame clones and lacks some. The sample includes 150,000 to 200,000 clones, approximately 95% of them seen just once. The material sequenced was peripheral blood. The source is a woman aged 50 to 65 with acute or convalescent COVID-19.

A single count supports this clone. The CDR3 DNA reads as TGTGCCAGCAGCTGGGATGGGACAGCTGGTTCACCCCTCCACTTT. Translated, it gives CASSWDGTAGSPLHF. The rearrangement links TRBV27 to TRBJ1-6, with TRBD1 matching 7 bases. V shed 6 bases and J 9 bases; nucleotides not matched to a gene: 11. The CDR3 covers 15 residues. Germline values: CDR1 MNHEY, CDR2 SMNVEV (reference sequence).

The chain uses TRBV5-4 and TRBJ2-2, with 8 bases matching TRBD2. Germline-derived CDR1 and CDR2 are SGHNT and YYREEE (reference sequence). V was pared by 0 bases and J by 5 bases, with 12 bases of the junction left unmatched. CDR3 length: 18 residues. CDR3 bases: TGTGCCAGCAGCTTGGGCCCGGGTCGCGGGGGGTTTACCGGGGAGCTGTTTTTT. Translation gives CASSLGPGRGGFTGELFF.

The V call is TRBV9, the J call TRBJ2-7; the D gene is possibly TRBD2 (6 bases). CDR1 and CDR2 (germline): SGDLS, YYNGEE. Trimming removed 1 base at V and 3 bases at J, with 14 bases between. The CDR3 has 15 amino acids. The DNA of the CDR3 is TGTGCCAGCAGCGTAACTAGCTCAGGCTACTACGAGCAGTACTTC. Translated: CASSVTSSGYYEQYF. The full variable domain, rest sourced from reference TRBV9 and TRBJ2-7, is DSGVTQTPKHLITATGQRVTLRCSPRSGDLSVYWYQQSLDQGLQFLIQYYNGEERAKGNILERFSAQQFPDLHSELNLSSLELGDSALYFCASSVTSSGYYEQYFGPGTRLTVT.

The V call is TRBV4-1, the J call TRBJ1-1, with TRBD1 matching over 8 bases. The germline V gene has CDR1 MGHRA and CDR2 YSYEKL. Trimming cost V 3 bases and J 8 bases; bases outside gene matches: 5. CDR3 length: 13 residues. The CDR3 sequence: CASSQAGDREAFF. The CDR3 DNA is TGCGCCAGCAGCCAGGCGGGGGACAGGGAAGCTTTCTTT.

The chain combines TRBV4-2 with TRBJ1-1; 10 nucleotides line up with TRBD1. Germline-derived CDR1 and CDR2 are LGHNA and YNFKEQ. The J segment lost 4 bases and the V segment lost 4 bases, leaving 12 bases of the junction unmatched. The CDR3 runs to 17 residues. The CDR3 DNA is TGTGCCAGCAGCCTTTCCACCTTTGGACAGGGGGGCACTGAAGCTTTCTTT. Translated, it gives CASSLSTFGQGGTEAFF.

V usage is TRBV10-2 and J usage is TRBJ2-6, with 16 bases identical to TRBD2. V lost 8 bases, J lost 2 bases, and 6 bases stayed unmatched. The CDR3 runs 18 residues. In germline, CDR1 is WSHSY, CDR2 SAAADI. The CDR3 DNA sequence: TGCGCCAGCCAGCGGGGACTAGCGGGGGGGCCTGGGGCCAACGTCCTGACTTTC. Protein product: CASQRGLAGGPGANVLTF.

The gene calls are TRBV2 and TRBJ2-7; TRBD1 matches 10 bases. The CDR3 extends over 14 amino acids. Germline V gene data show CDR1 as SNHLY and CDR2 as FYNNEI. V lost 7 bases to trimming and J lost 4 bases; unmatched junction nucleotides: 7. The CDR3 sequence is CASTRDRGQYEQYF. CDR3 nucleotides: TGTGCCAGCACGCGGGACAGGGGACAGTACGAGCAGTACTTC. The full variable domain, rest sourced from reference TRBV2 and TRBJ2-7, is EPEVTQTPSHQVTQMGQEVILRCVPISNHLYFYWYRQILGQKVEFLVSFYNNEISEKSEIFDDQFSVERPDGSNFTLKIRSTKLEDSAMYFCASTRDRGQYEQYFGPGTRLTVT.

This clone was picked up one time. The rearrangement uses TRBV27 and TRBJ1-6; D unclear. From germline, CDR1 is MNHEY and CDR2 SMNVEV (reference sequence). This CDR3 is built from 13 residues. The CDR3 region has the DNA TGTGCGATCCGAGGAGGTTGGGATTCACCCCTCCACTTT. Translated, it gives CAIRGGWDSPLHF.

The CDR3 bases are TGTGCCAGCAGCTGGACAGGGGACTATGGCTACACCTTC. This sequence encodes CASSWTGDYGYTF. This chain connects TRBV5-6 to TRBJ1-2; 9 bases match TRBD1. The junction had 0 bases not matched to a gene; V was cut back by 3 bases and J by 3 bases. The germline V gene has CDR1 SGHDT and CDR2 YYEEEE. The CDR3 totals 13 residues.

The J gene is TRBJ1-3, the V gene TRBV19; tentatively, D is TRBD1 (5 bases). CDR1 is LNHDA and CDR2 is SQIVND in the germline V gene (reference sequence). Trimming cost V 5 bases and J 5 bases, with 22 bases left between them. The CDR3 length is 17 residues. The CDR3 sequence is CASSVFKFQGSRNTIYF. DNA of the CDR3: TGTGCCAGTAGTGTTTTTAAGTTTCAGGGCTCAAGAAACACCATATATTTT.

CDR3 sequence reads: CASNGQGISYEQYF. The CDR3 coding sequence is TGTGCCAGCAACGGACAGGGGATTTCCTACGAGCAGTACTTC. The J gene is TRBJ2-7, the V gene TRBV2, with 9 bases that match TRBD1. Trimming at V came to 7 bases and at J to 1 base, leaving 5 bases not matched to a gene. The CDR3 is 14 residues long. Germline V gives CDR1 SNHLY, CDR2 FYNNEI.

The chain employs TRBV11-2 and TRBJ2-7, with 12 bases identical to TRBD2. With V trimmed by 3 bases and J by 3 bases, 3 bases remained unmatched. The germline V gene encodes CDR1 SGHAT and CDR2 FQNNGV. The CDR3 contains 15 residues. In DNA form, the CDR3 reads TGTGCCAGCAGCTTTGGACTAGCGGGGAACTACGAGCAGTACTTC. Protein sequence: CASSFGLAGNYEQYF.

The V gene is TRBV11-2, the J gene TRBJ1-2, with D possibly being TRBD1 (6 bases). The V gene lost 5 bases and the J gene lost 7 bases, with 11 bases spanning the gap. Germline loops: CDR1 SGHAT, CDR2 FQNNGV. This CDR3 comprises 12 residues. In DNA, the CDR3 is TGTGCCAGCAGCCGGACAGAACTTGGCTACACCTTC. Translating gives CASSRTELGYTF.

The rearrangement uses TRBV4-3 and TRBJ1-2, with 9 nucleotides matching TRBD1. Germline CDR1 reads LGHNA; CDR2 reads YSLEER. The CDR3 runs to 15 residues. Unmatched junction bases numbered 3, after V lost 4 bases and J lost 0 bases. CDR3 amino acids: CASSPRDRANYGYTF. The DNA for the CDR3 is TGCGCCAGCAGCCCCCGGGACAGGGCTAACTATGGCTACACCTTC.

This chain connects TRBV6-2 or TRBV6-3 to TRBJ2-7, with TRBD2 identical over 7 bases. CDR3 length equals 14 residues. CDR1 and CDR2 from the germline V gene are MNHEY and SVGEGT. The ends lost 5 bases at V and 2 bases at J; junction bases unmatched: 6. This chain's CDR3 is CASSPTSVTYEQYF. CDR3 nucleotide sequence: TGTGCCAGCAGTCCCACTAGCGTAACCTACGAGCAGTACTTC.